These 15 T cell receptor beta chains came from one sample sequenced in a study of blood T cell repertoires in COVID-19. Sequenced by immunoSEQ multiplex PCR; TCRdb stores in-frame clones only, minus some. This sample has under 200,000 clones, with about 74% found just once. Sequencing was done on a sample of peripheral blood. The origin of the receptors is a man between 60 and 70 years old with acute or convalescent COVID-19.

This clone occurred a few times. The CDR3 coding sequence is TGCGCCAGCAGCTCTTCGGACAGGTTCTATGGCTACACCTTC. Translation: CASSSSDRFYGYTF. The rearrangement links TRBV5-1 to TRBJ1-2, with 7 bases matching TRBD1. Germline-derived CDR1 and CDR2 are SGHRS and YFSETQ. CDR3 size: 14 residues. Trimming cost V 3 bases and J 4 bases; bases outside gene matches: 6.

This chain connects TRBV6-5 to TRBJ1-1, with 12 bases that match TRBD1. This CDR3 has 15 residues. J gave up 5 bases and V 5 bases, and 6 bases lay outside the gene matches. Germline lookup yields CDR1 MNHEY and CDR2 SVGAGI. DNA of the CDR3: TGTGCCAGCAGTCGGGACAGGGGGCGACAGACTGAAGCTTTCTTT. It is translated as CASSRDRGRQTEAFF.

The V call is TRBV30, the J call TRBJ1-1; 10 positions match TRBD1. V trimming: 8 bases; J trimming: 4 bases; junction bases outside the gene matches: 4. Per the germline V gene, CDR1 is GTSNPN and CDR2 is SVGIG (reference sequence). CDR3 length equals 12 residues. The CDR3 region is CAGGQGGTEAFF. CDR3 sequence (DNA): TGTGCCGGAGGACAGGGGGGCACTGAAGCTTTCTTT.

The CDR3 sequence: CASRDSSYNEQFF. The CDR3 DNA reads as TGTGCCAGCAGGGACAGCTCGTACAATGAGCAGTTCTTC. J is TRBJ2-1 and V is TRBV3-1 (or the pseudogene TRBV3-2); D is possibly TRBD1 (6 bases). The germline V gene encodes CDR1 LGHDT and CDR2 YNNKEL (reference sequence). This CDR3 contains 13 residues. V shed 6 bases and J shed 4 bases, with 10 bases lying between them.

This chain links TRBV7-2 with TRBJ1-1; D not resolved. The CDR3 is 14 amino acids. The V end was cut by 3 bases, the J end by 0 bases, with 8 bases between. The germline gives CDR1 SGHTA, CDR2 FQGNSA. CDR3 coding DNA: TGTGCCAGCAGCTTCGGAGGGTTGAACACTGAAGCTTTCTTT. This gives the protein CASSFGGLNTEAFF.

This clone was counted between two and nine times. The chain links TRBV24-1 to TRBJ1-2; 7 nucleotides line up with TRBD1. Per germline, CDR1 KGHDR and CDR2 SFDVKD. This CDR3 has 14 amino acids. The V segment lost 3 bases and the J segment 8 bases; nucleotides outside the gene matches: 8. CDR3: CATSDAQGEFGYTF. Here the CDR3 DNA reads TGTGCCACCAGTGATGCCCAGGGGGAGTTCGGCTACACCTTC.

This sequence joins TRBV2 and TRBJ1-1; TRBD1 aligns across 7 bases. Germline CDR1 is SNHLY and CDR2 is FYNNEI. The CDR3 is 14 amino acids. The V and J ends lost 4 bases and 5 bases, in that order; junction bases with no gene match: 7. For the CDR3, the DNA is TGTGCCAGCAGTGTAGCAGGGGGTAATACTGAAGCTTTCTTT. As protein: CASSVAGGNTEAFF.

V and J are TRBV10-3 and TRBJ1-1; 10 nucleotides line up with TRBD1. This CDR3 is 12 amino acids long. With 10 bases clipped from V and 3 bases from J, the junction kept 2 bases outside the gene matches. The germline V gene has CDR1 ENHRY and CDR2 SYGVKD. CDR3 residues: CATGQGDTEAFF. In DNA, the CDR3 is TGTGCCACCGGACAGGGGGACACTGAAGCTTTCTTT.

The chain couples TRBV19 to TRBJ1-2, with D uncertain. V lost 5 bases to trimming and J lost 7 bases, with 8 bases between them. The CDR3 has 11 amino acids. CDR1 is LNHDA, CDR2 SQIVND, per germline (reference sequence). CDR3 amino acids: CASSRAVGYTF. The CDR3 nucleotides are TGTGCCAGTAGTCGCGCGGTTGGCTACACCTTC.

CDR3 loop: CASSKNRGIGELFF. The DNA for the CDR3 is TGCGCCAGCAGCAAAAACAGGGGTATCGGGGAGCTGTTTTTT. The V gene is TRBV4-3, the J gene TRBJ2-2, with TRBD1 matching over 7 bases. CDR1 is LGHNA and CDR2 is YSLEER in the germline V gene. CDR3 size: 14 residues. V trimming: 5 bases; J trimming: 7 bases; junction bases outside the gene matches: 7.

This clone was recorded a few times. CDR3 in DNA: TGTGCCAGCAGCTTAGCGGCGGCATCTAATGAAAAACTGTTTTTT. It is translated as CASSLAAASNEKLFF. This chain joins TRBV7-9 and TRBJ1-4; D is ambiguous. With 0 bases removed from V and 3 bases from J, the gap between germline ends came to 8 bases. The CDR3 loop spans 15 amino acids. CDR1 is SEHNR and CDR2 is FQNEAQ in the germline V gene (reference sequence).

The J gene is TRBJ2-2, the V gene TRBV20-1; the D is unclear. CDR1 is DFQATT, CDR2 SNEGSKA, per germline (reference sequence). CDR3 length: 13 amino acids. The V end lost 3 bases, the J end lost 4 bases, and 9 bases lay between the germline ends. CDR3 loop: CSASAVITGELFF. The CDR3, as DNA: TGCAGTGCTAGTGCGGTAATCACCGGGGAGCTGTTTTTT.

This sequence joins TRBV24-1 and TRBJ2-1, with 10 bases aligning to TRBD1. Per the germline V gene, CDR1 is KGHDR and CDR2 is SFDVKD. The ends lost 2 bases at V and 4 bases at J; junction bases unmatched: 1. The CDR3 extends over 15 amino acids. The DNA of the CDR3 is TGTGCCACCAGTGATTGGGACAGGGGTTACAATGAGCAGTTCTTC. Translation: CATSDWDRGYNEQFF.

The chain has TRBV5-1 and TRBJ1-1; TRBD1 matches at 7 bases. Germline V gives CDR1 SGHRS, CDR2 YFSETQ. After removal of 0 bases from V and 4 bases from J, the junction contained 3 bases not matched to a gene. The CDR3 has 14 residues. The CDR3 spells CASSLVSGGTEAFF. CDR3 sequence (DNA): TGCGCCAGCAGCTTGGTCTCAGGGGGCACTGAAGCTTTCTTT.

The chain couples TRBV6-1 to TRBJ1-1; D might be TRBD1 (6 bases). The CDR3 totals 16 residues. The V end was cut by 2 bases, the J end by 1 base, with 14 bases between. Germline V lookup: CDR1 MNHNS, CDR2 SASEGT. The CDR3 spells CASSEWGRIQNTEAFF. The CDR3, as DNA: TGTGCCAGCAGTGAATGGGGGCGGATCCAGAACACTGAAGCTTTCTTT.